What follows is one TCR beta chain and its context. The data were obtained in a study of T cells after yellow fever vaccination. Trimming pared 6 bases from V and 5 bases from J, leaving 10 bases between. The CDR3 spans 12 residues. One entry per CDR3 protein, called by TCRdb with MiXCR from the 5' RACE reads. The sample carries 300,000 to 400,000 distinct CDR3 sequences, over 8% recorded once. Sequencing was performed on PBMCs, taken on the day of the first yellow fever vaccination. The gene calls are TRBV12-3 or TRBV12-4 and TRBJ2-5; possibly TRBD2 for D (5 bases). The clonotype comes from a man between 18 and 29 years old who received the YFV17D yellow fever vaccine. The CDR3 here is CASRGVWETQYF. CDR3 coding DNA: TGTGCCAGCAGGGGAGTTTGGGAGACCCAGTACTTC.